This TCR beta chain was identified in a study of OX40 agonist ivuxolimab in advanced cancers. Study background: Ivuxolimab, an agonistic anti-OX40 (CD134) antibody, was given to patients. A diagnosis of hepatocellular carcinoma, melanoma, renal cell or head and neck cancer was present in dose-escalation patients. Regarding the study as a whole: Some nonresponders additionally presented with little normalized T-cell clonal expansion.

V dropped 5 bases and J dropped 9 bases, with 13 bases sitting between them. CDR1 is MNHEY and CDR2 is SMNVEV in the germline V gene (reference sequence). The CDR3 covers 13 residues. Produced via immunoSEQ multiplex PCR; TCRdb's table is partial and in-frame only. The sample lists some 60,000 clones; around 86% were seen once. Collection of blood occurred at baseline, at cycle 4 day 1, and at cycle 7 day 1. Points on this clone: Its antigen is currently unknown.

This chain joins TRBV27 and TRBJ2-2, with D perhaps TRBD2 (6 bases). Specimen: CD4+ or CD8+ T cells sorted from blood, collected in a trial of the OX40 agonist ivuxolimab. The sequence derives from an adult with an advanced solid tumor such as melanoma, head and neck, liver or kidney cancer. The DNA of the CDR3 is TGTGCCAGCAGTCTAGGAGCGGGCCGGGAGCTGTTTTTT. This codes for CASSLGAGRELFF.